The 10 T cell receptor beta chains reported below all come from one sample, sequenced in a study of T cell responses to AZD1222 COVID-19 vaccine. Assay used: immunoSEQ multiplex PCR; TCRdb lists only in-frame clones, some missing. Among 140,000 or so clones listed, about 93% were seen once. The sample was peripheral blood, taken 28 days after the second AZD1222 dose. These receptors all come from an adult who received the AZD1222 COVID-19 vaccine.

This clone has only one observation. Written as DNA, the CDR3 is TGTGCCAGCTCACCAAAGGAACAGGGTCGGCCTAATGAAAAACTGTTTTTT. It encodes CASSPKEQGRPNEKLFF. This chain connects TRBV18 to TRBJ1-4; D might be TRBD1 (6 bases). CDR3 size: 17 residues. V was pared by 2 bases and J by 3 bases, with 16 bases between. From germline, CDR1 is KGHSH and CDR2 LQKENI.

Of note for this clone: A read error may account for a junction end that differs from germline. This rearrangement joins TRBV28 to TRBJ2-6, with a weak D call TRBD1 (5 bases). This CDR3 is 15 amino acids long. The V gene's germline CDR1 is MDHEN and CDR2 SYDVKM. CDR3 in amino acids: CASSPSSSGANILTF. In nucleotides, the CDR3 is TGTGCCAGCAGCCCAAGCTCCTCTGGGGCCAACATCCTGACTTTC.

The CDR3 region has the DNA TGTGCCAGCAGCTTATATGGTCCAGGCTTGGAAGAGACCCAGTACTTC. Protein product: CASSLYGPGLEETQYF. The chain joins TRBV7-6 to TRBJ2-5, with D hard to call. The germline V gene has CDR1 SGHVS and CDR2 FNYEAQ. This CDR3 region has 16 residues. The V end lost 2 bases, the J end lost 3 bases, and 16 bases lay between the germline ends.

This CDR3 reads CAIRQTGFGSYNEQFF. CDR3 bases: TGTGCCATCAGACAGACAGGGTTCGGCTCCTACAATGAGCAGTTCTTC. The chain uses TRBV10-3 and TRBJ2-1; 7 positions match TRBD1. The CDR3 length is 16 residues. CDR1 and CDR2 (germline): ENHRY, SYGVKD. V dropped 6 bases and J dropped 0; count of bases not matched to a gene: 8.

This clone was counted a single time. The sample carries other DNA sequences with the same CDR3. The chain recombines TRBV5-6 with TRBJ1-2; 7 bases map to TRBD1. The CDR3 sequence is 13 residues long. Looked up from germline, CDR1 is SGHDT and CDR2 is YYEEEE. With 0 bases clipped from V and 6 bases from J, the junction kept 2 bases outside the gene matches. The CDR3 sequence: CASSLDRGHGYTF. The CDR3 region has the DNA TGTGCCAGCAGCTTGGACAGGGGCCATGGCTACACCTTC.

This sequence joins TRBV11-1 and TRBJ1-2; 8 nucleotides match TRBD1. V was clipped by 3 bases and J by 8 bases; unmatched bases: 8. In germline, CDR1 is SGHAT, CDR2 FQDESV (reference sequence). CDR3 length equals 14 residues. The DNA for the CDR3 is TGTGCCAGCAGCTTGGAGGTTCAGGGGGCAGGCTACACCTTC. Translation: CASSLEVQGAGYTF.

V and J are TRBV19 and TRBJ1-5; D uncertain. The CDR3 covers 15 residues. Germline V CDR1 and CDR2: LNHDA, SQIVND (reference sequence). Trimming cost V 7 bases and J 3 bases, with 16 bases left between them. CDR3 amino acids: CASMGAGFPNQPQHF. CDR3 in DNA: TGTGCCAGTATGGGAGCGGGGTTTCCCAATCAGCCCCAGCATTTT.

This chain joins TRBV28 and TRBJ1-1, with 10 positions matching TRBD1. Germline CDR1 MDHEN, CDR2 SYDVKM. The V gene end was trimmed by 4 bases and the J gene end by 1 base; junction bases not matched to a gene: 6. The CDR3 is 16 amino acids. The CDR3 DNA reads TGTGCCAGCAGTTCCGGGACAGGGGCGTGGAACACTGAAGCTTTCTTT. It specifies CASSSGTGAWNTEAFF.

The V gene is TRBV7-2, the J gene TRBJ2-1; tentative D call: TRBD2 (5 bases). The germline V and J ends were trimmed by 0 bases and 5 bases, with 11 bases remaining between them. The germline gives CDR1 SGHTA, CDR2 FQGNSA. This CDR3 has 15 residues. The CDR3: CASSLARLSNNEQFF. The CDR3 DNA follows: TGTGCCAGCAGCTTAGCCCGACTATCCAACAATGAGCAGTTCTTC.

DNA of the CDR3: TGTGCCAGCAGCCAACGGCTAGCGGGGGGGTCAGATACGCAGTATTTT. It is translated as CASSQRLAGGSDTQYF. This chain links TRBV4-2 with TRBJ2-3, with 12 bases matching TRBD2. The V gene's germline CDR1 is LGHNA and CDR2 YNFKEQ. The length of the CDR3 is 16 residues. The V gene end was trimmed by 2 bases and the J gene end by 4 bases; junction bases not matched to a gene: 4.